A selection of T cell receptor beta chains follows, all from one sample in a study of identical twins. MiXCR, run by TCRdb on the 5' RACE reads, gives a single entry per CDR3 protein. The sample lists 510,000 or so distinct CDR3 sequences; roughly 15% were seen once. These sequences were also reported in another study, on yellow fever vaccine responses in identical twins.

Material: CD4+ T cells sorted from blood. The source is a woman aged 18-29 years in good health. The CDR3 runs from the conserved cysteine through the conserved F or W. The order of the fields is J gene, V gene, clone size, D gene, CDR3 protein, CDR3 DNA. D genes are given only for firm matches. Size values are once, few and many counts, or a class for expanded clones, and some rows have none.

TRBJ2-4 | TRBV11-3 | few | TRBD1 | CASSPPGQQNIQYF | TGTGCCAGCAGCCCCCCGGGACAGCAAAACATTCAGTACTTC
TRBJ2-2 | TRBV27 | . | TRBD1 | CATYPRQGPTGELFF | TGTGCCACCTACCCCAGACAGGGGCCCACCGGGGAGCTGTTTTTT
TRBJ2-7 | TRBV12-3/TRBV12-4 | few | TRBD1 | CASRQGTGASEQYF | TGTGCCAGCAGACAAGGGACAGGGGCCTCCGAGCAGTACTTC
TRBJ2-1 | TRBV5-1 | . | TRBD2 | CASSSAPSLALVSNEQFF | TGCGCCAGCAGCTCGGCCCCCTCACTAGCGCTGGTATCCAATGAGCAGTTCTTC
TRBJ2-6 | TRBV2 | few | . | CASSKTGPSGANVLTF | TGTGCCAGCAGTAAGACAGGCCCCTCTGGGGCCAACGTCCTGACTTTC
TRBJ2-1 | TRBV11-2 | . | TRBD2 | CASSASGTSYNEQFF | TGTGCCAGCAGCGCTAGCGGTACCTCCTACAATGAGCAGTTCTTC
TRBJ2-5 | TRBV24-1 | few | TRBD1 | CATRGTGQEETQYF | TGTGCCACCAGGGGGACAGGGCAGGAAGAGACCCAGTACTTC
TRBJ2-5 | TRBV6-8 | few | . | CASSSRRNKETQYF | TGTGCCAGCAGTTCGAGGCGGAATAAAGAGACCCAGTACTTC
TRBJ2-2 | TRBV7-2 | . | . | CASSLAAVNTGELFF | TGTGCCAGCAGCCTGGCGGCAGTGAACACCGGGGAGCTGTTTTTT
TRBJ2-1 | TRBV15 | . | TRBD2 | CATSRRTSGGGNEQFF | TGTGCCACCAGCAGACGAACTAGCGGGGGGGGGAATGAGCAGTTCTTC
TRBJ2-3 | TRBV7-9 | . | . | CASSLLPQGHTQYF | TGTGCCAGCAGCCTCCTCCCACAGGGCCATACGCAGTATTTT
TRBJ1-2 | TRBV3-1 | many | . | CASSQGPQTPGGYTF | TGTGCCAGCAGCCAGGGTCCACAGACTCCGGGGGGCTACACCTTC
TRBJ2-3 | TRBV29-1 | . | . | CSVEASRSTDTQYF | TGCAGCGTTGAGGCTAGCAGAAGCACAGATACGCAGTATTTT
TRBJ1-4 | TRBV12-3/TRBV12-4 | . | TRBD1 | CASSSGQAEKLFF | TGTGCCAGCAGTTCCGGACAGGCTGAAAAACTGTTTTTT
TRBJ2-1 | TRBV7-2 | few | . | CASRDPRSLNEQFF | TGTGCCAGCAGAGACCCCCGAAGCCTCAATGAGCAGTTCTTC
TRBJ2-1 | TRBV12-3/TRBV12-4 | . | . | CASSFSMAYYNEQFF | TGTGCCAGCAGTTTCTCAATGGCCTACTACAATGAGCAGTTCTTC
TRBJ2-2 | TRBV7-2 | many | TRBD1 | CASSFRQGGTGELFF | TGTGCCAGCAGCTTCAGACAGGGCGGCACCGGGGAGCTGTTTTTT
TRBJ2-5 | TRBV20-1 | . | TRBD1 | CSAALTGGKVAQYF | TGCAGTGCTGCCTTGACAGGGGGCAAGGTGGCCCAGTACTTC
TRBJ2-2 | TRBV12-3/TRBV12-4 | . | TRBD1 | CASSLGGQLNTGELFF | TGTGCCAGCAGTTTAGGGGGACAGCTGAACACCGGGGAGCTGTTTTTT
TRBJ1-1 | TRBV14 | few | . | CASSLGGHRAEAFF | TGTGCCAGCAGCCTGGGGGGGCATCGTGCTGAAGCTTTCTTT
TRBJ2-4 | TRBV6-4 | few | . | CASSPGGSGKNIQYF | TGTGCCAGCAGCCCCGGTGGAAGTGGCAAAAACATTCAGTACTTC
TRBJ2-3 | TRBV29-1 | . | . | CSVEGGGALLPPLTDTQYF | TGCAGCGTTGAAGGTGGAGGGGCGCTTCTGCCGCCTCTCACAGATACGCAGTATTTT
TRBJ2-1 | TRBV7-6 | many | . | CASSLDTGSYNEQFF | TGTGCCAGCAGCTTAGATACAGGGTCCTACAATGAGCAGTTCTTC
TRBJ2-4 | TRBV12-3/TRBV12-4 | many | . | CASSPIGLAKNIQYF | TGTGCCAGCAGTCCGATAGGGCTAGCCAAAAACATTCAGTACTTC
TRBJ2-7 | TRBV18 | . | . | CASSPGGFNEQYF | TGTGCCAGCTCACCAGGGGGCTTTAACGAGCAGTACTTC
TRBJ2-1 | TRBV5-1 | . | TRBD2 | CASSLRVAGDHGNEQFF | TGCGCCAGCAGCTTGAGGGTAGCGGGGGATCATGGCAATGAGCAGTTCTTC
TRBJ2-2 | TRBV20-1 | . | TRBD2 | CSAAGTSGVTGELFF | TGCAGTGCTGCCGGGACTAGCGGAGTCACCGGGGAGCTGTTTTTT
TRBJ2-4 | TRBV10-2 | . | TRBD2 | CASSESRVGTSPHF | TGCGCCAGCAGTGAGTCGAGAGTCGGGACTAGTCCGCACTTC
TRBJ2-5 | TRBV5-1 | . | TRBD2 | CASSKGLAGGSWVQETQYF | TGCGCCAGCAGCAAGGGACTAGCGGGAGGTTCGTGGGTCCAAGAGACCCAGTACTTC
TRBJ2-2 | TRBV27 | . | TRBD2 | CASSLSPGLAGLGELFF | TGTGCCAGCAGTTTATCCCCAGGACTAGCGGGACTCGGGGAGCTGTTTTTT
TRBJ1-2 | TRBV6-1 | . | . | CASKLTGTYGYTF | TGTGCCAGCAAATTGACAGGCACCTATGGCTACACCTTC
TRBJ2-1 | TRBV7-9 | . | . | CASTPGGTYNEQFF | TGTGCCAGCACCCCTGGCGGTACCTACAATGAGCAGTTCTTC
TRBJ2-2 | TRBV20-1 | few | . | CSARQEWDWQTGELFF | TGCAGTGCTAGACAGGAGTGGGACTGGCAAACCGGGGAGCTGTTTTTT
TRBJ2-1 | TRBV11-2 | . | . | CASSPQRVNNEQFF | TGTGCCAGCAGCCCCCAGCGGGTTAACAATGAGCAGTTCTTC
TRBJ1-5 | TRBV2 | few | . | CASSEEVGGPYSNQPQHF | TGTGCCAGCAGTGAGGAGGTGGGGGGACCCTATAGCAATCAGCCCCAGCATTTT
TRBJ2-7 | TRBV27 | few | . | CASSLDALLNEQYF | TGTGCCAGCAGTTTAGATGCCCTGCTGAACGAGCAGTACTTC
TRBJ2-7 | TRBV29-1 | many | TRBD2 | CSVAYGRPLSYEQYF | TGCAGCGTTGCATACGGGAGGCCCCTTTCCTACGAGCAGTACTTC
TRBJ2-2 | TRBV28 | few | TRBD2 | CASRDGTSGGTGELFF | TGTGCCAGCAGGGACGGGACTAGCGGGGGGACCGGGGAGCTGTTTTTT
TRBJ1-1 | TRBV12-3/TRBV12-4 | . | . | CASKNQGSSTEAFF | TGTGCCAGCAAGAACCAGGGGAGTAGCACTGAAGCTTTCTTT
TRBJ2-1 | TRBV9 | . | . | CASSVGGFDNEQFF | TGTGCCAGCAGCGTAGGCGGGTTCGACAATGAGCAGTTCTTC
TRBJ2-5 | TRBV25-1 | few | . | CASRHPGETQYF | TGTGCCAGCAGACACCCTGGGGAGACCCAGTACTTC
TRBJ1-6 | TRBV29-1 | many | . | CSVGEYNSPLHF | TGCAGCGTCGGGGAATATAATTCACCCCTCCACTTT
TRBJ1-1 | TRBV7-8 | . | . | CASSSDGHALTEAFF | TGTGCCAGCAGCTCGGACGGACACGCTCTCACTGAAGCTTTCTTT
TRBJ1-1 | TRBV7-6 | . | . | CASSLAEHTEAFF | TGTGCCAGCAGCTTAGCGGAGCACACTGAAGCTTTCTTT
TRBJ2-3 | TRBV9 | . | TRBD2 | CASSPGGSNTDTQYF | TGTGCCAGCAGCCCGGGAGGCAGCAACACAGATACGCAGTATTTT
TRBJ1-6 | TRBV12-3/TRBV12-4 | many | TRBD1 | CASSPRDRGNSPLHF | TGTGCCAGCAGTCCCCGGGACAGGGGAAATTCACCCCTCCACTTT
TRBJ2-5 | TRBV12-3/TRBV12-4 | . | . | CASSSTGPNTRETQYF | TGTGCCAGCAGTTCAACAGGCCCGAACACCCGAGAGACCCAGTACTTC
TRBJ1-1 | TRBV16 | many | . | CASSQLGGAGTEAFF | TGTGCCAGCAGCCAGCTCGGGGGAGCGGGCACTGAAGCTTTCTTT